These T cell receptor beta chains were read from a single sample in a study of blood T cell repertoires in COVID-19. The protocol was immunoSEQ multiplex PCR, while the TCRdb copy is restricted to in-frame clones and leaves out a portion. The table shows about 110,000 clones, with 88% occurring only once. The sequenced sample consisted of peripheral blood. Source of these receptors: a human donor in a cohort sampled during active COVID-19. Each CDR3 is given with its conserved first and last residue. Fields, in order: J gene, V gene, D gene, CDR3 protein, CDR3 DNA. The D gene is left open where the match is weak.

TRBJ1-1 | TRBV6-5 | TRBD1 | CASSPTTGSDTEAFF | TGTGCCAGCAGTCCGACGACAGGGTCGGACACTGAAGCTTTCTTT
TRBJ1-2 | TRBV9 | TRBD1 | CASSGEQDRGQVWYGYTF | TGTGCCAGCAGCGGCGAACAGGACAGGGGGCAAGTCTGGTATGGCTACACCTTC
TRBJ1-1 | TRBV19 | NA | CASSIGRKNTEAFF | TGTGCCAGTAGTATAGGCAGAAAGAACACTGAAGCTTTCTTT
TRBJ2-5 | TRBV15 | NA | CATRGGRGDQETQYF | TGTGCCACCAGGGGAGGCAGGGGGGACCAAGAGACCCAGTACTTC
TRBJ2-7 | TRBV6-5 | NA | CASSPTGTPIYEQYF | TGTGCCAGCAGTCCAACCGGGACACCAATCTACGAGCAGTACTTC
TRBJ2-1 | TRBV10-1 | TRBD2 | CASSGVGTSGYNEQFF | TGCGCCAGCAGTGGGGTCGGGACTAGCGGGTACAATGAGCAGTTCTTC
TRBJ1-1 | TRBV6-5 | NA | CASSSQAGVNTEAFF | TGTGCCAGCAGTTCACAAGCGGGGGTGAACACTGAAGCTTTCTTT
TRBJ1-1 | TRBV5-4 | NA | CASASAPGTEAFF | TGTGCCAGCGCAAGTGCACCGGGCACTGAAGCTTTCTTT
TRBJ1-5 | TRBV11-3 | NA | CASSLDYSKDQPQHF | TGTGCCAGCAGCTTAGATTACTCTAAAGATCAGCCCCAGCATTTT
TRBJ1-4 | TRBV6-5 | NA | CASTKDRSAKLFF | TGTGCCAGCACCAAGGACAGAAGCGCTAAACTGTTTTTT
TRBJ2-7 | TRBV4-1 | NA | CASSQDMDTRYEQYF | TGCGCCAGCAGCCAAGATATGGACACACGCTACGAGCAGTACTTC